This TCR beta chain was observed in a study of blood T cells in healthy people across ages. The sample holds a few counts of this clonotype. It was with a sample-barcoded 5' primer and a J-beta primer mix that a second PCR of about 7 to 12 cycles was run. Through a template-switch adaptor with 12 random nucleotides, each cDNA molecule received a tag. Each CDR3 protein is one row after TCRdb ran MiXCR on the 5' RACE reads. The sample lists roughly 1.5 million distinct CDR3 sequences; about 45% were seen once. J gave up 7 bases and V 6 bases, and 9 bases lay outside the gene matches. The CDR3 loop spans 15 amino acids.

The gene calls are TRBV12-3 or TRBV12-4 and TRBJ1-2, with TRBD1 matching 12 bases. Sequenced: blood. This receptor was identified in a woman aged 18-30 years in good health. This CDR3 reads CASRLRDRGLSGYTF. The CDR3, as DNA: TGTGCCAGCAGACTCCGGGACAGGGGGCTTAGTGGCTACACCTTC.